Reported below is one T cell receptor (beta chain). These data come from a study of T cells expressing NK-cell markers. TCRdb re-called the 5' RACE reads and shows each CDR3 protein once, DNA omitted. This sample contains roughly 5,400 distinct CDR3 sequences. This TCR was recovered from a man between 18 and 35 years old in good health. The material sequenced was blood T cells: a sorted CD56 or NKG2C T cell subset, CD4+ or CD8+ T cells, or bulk PBMC T cells (not recorded which).

The CDR3 sequence is CASKPRFSDRMGGYTF. V is TRBV21-1 and J is TRBJ1-2; TCRdb outputs TRBD1, but without DNA this stays unchecked. TRBV21-1 is shown as a pseudogene. This CDR3 is 16 amino acids long.